One sample yielded the 18 T cell receptor beta chains listed below, sequenced in a study of molecular identifiers for immune sequencing clone quantification. MiXCR, run by TCRdb on the PCR reads, gives a single entry per CDR3 protein. Of about 510,000 distinct CDR3 sequences listed, about 20% are singletons. The sample taken for sequencing was naive CD8+ T cells from blood, with Jurkat cell RNA spiked in. Subset indicated: FACS-sorted CD8+CD4-CCR7+CD45RA+ naive T cells. These receptors originate from a human donor in good health. Some libraries in this study had Jurkat cell RNA spiked in.

This clonotype has just a few counts. The rearrangement uses TRBV19 and TRBJ2-7; D remains unclear. Germline loops: CDR1 LNHDA, CDR2 SQIVND (reference sequence). The CDR3 has 15 amino acids. V was pared by 3 bases and J by 0 bases, with 12 bases between. The CDR3 sequence: CASSITIQSSYEQYF. As DNA, the CDR3 is TGTGCCAGTAGTATTACGATACAGAGCTCCTACGAGCAGTACTTC.

This clonotype was observed a handful of times. J is TRBJ2-5 and V is TRBV29-1; the D is unclear. Per germline, CDR1 SQVTM and CDR2 ANQGSEA. V lost 6 bases and J lost 0, with 17 bases in between. The CDR3 is 15 amino acids. The CDR3 here is CSVTLSARNQETQYF. CDR3 nucleotide sequence: TGCAGCGTGACCCTTTCCGCGAGAAACCAAGAGACCCAGTACTTC.

DNA for the CDR3: TGTGCCAGCAGAAGTCCCGGGACAGGGGTAGGGGACTACGAGCAGTACTTC. Translating it yields CASRSPGTGVGDYEQYF. V gene TRBV12-3 or TRBV12-4 combines with J gene TRBJ2-7; the match to TRBD1 covers 10 bases. This CDR3 has 17 amino acids. Unmatched junction bases numbered 14, after V lost 6 bases and J lost 3 bases.

This clonotype was observed many times. The chain has TRBV19 and TRBJ2-4; D is undetermined. The CDR3 covers 17 residues. V was clipped by 4 bases and J by 1 base, with 17 bases between them. Germline CDR1 reads LNHDA; CDR2 reads SQIVND (reference sequence). The CDR3 nucleotides are TGTGCCAGTAGTACCCAGGAACAACTATTCGCCAAAAACATTCAGTACTTC. Its protein is CASSTQEQLFAKNIQYF. The complete variable domain, with remaining parts taken from reference TRBV19 and TRBJ2-4, reads DGGITQSPKYLFRKEGQNVTLSCEQNLNHDAMYWYRQDPGQGLRLIYYSQIVNDFQKGDIAEGYSVSREKKESFPLTVTSAQKNPTAFYLCASSTQEQLFAKNIQYFGAGTRLSVL.

Regarding this clonotype: A much larger clone is a single base away; this may be a read error. The chain couples TRBV27 to TRBJ2-5; 7 bases agree with TRBD2. V dropped 6 bases and J dropped 3; count of bases not matched to a gene: 7. The CDR3 has 14 residues. Germline CDR1 and CDR2: MNHEY and SMNVEV (reference sequence). CDR3: CASSHTSVKETQYF. DNA for the CDR3: TGTGCCAGCAGCCACACTAGCGTCAAAGAGACCCAGTACTTC.

V usage is TRBV28 and J usage is TRBJ2-5; D not certain. V shed 3 bases and J shed 5 bases, with 13 bases lying between them. The CDR3 length is 14 residues. Germline-derived CDR1 and CDR2 are MDHEN and SYDVKM. In nucleotides, the CDR3 is TGTGCCAGCAGTTTGGGCCCCGCGTGGGAGACCCAGTACTTC. As protein: CASSLGPAWETQYF.

This clonotype was seen more than once but under ten times. V is TRBV7-9 and J is TRBJ2-7, with TRBD1 matching 8 bases. Trimming at V came to 5 bases and at J to 5 bases, leaving 8 bases not matched to a gene. Germline assignment: CDR1 SEHNR and CDR2 FQNEAQ (reference sequence). CDR3 length: 14 amino acids. CDR3 protein: CASSLRQGIHEQYF. CDR3 sequence (DNA): TGTGCCAGCAGCCTACGACAGGGGATCCACGAGCAGTACTTC.

This clonotype was seen many times. The genes are TRBV4-3 and TRBJ1-4; unclear D gene. The CDR3 runs to 15 residues. With 0 bases removed from V and 4 bases from J, the gap between germline ends came to 9 bases. Germline assignment: CDR1 LGHNA and CDR2 YSLEER. CDR3 sequence: CASSQDWAVNEKLFF. The CDR3 coding sequence is TGCGCCAGCAGCCAAGATTGGGCCGTTAATGAAAAACTGTTTTTT.

This clonotype appeared many times. The rearrangement links TRBV20-1 to TRBJ1-1; D remains unclear. This CDR3 has 13 amino acids. The V gene's germline CDR1 is DFQATT and CDR2 SNEGSKA (reference sequence). V lost 5 bases and J 4 bases, leaving 14 bases between the germline ends. Written as DNA, the CDR3 is TGCAGTGCTGAGTTGTATGGTGGCACTGAAGCTTTCTTT. Residues: CSAELYGGTEAFF.

Notes on this clonotype: Possible read error: a much larger clone is one base away. This chain joins TRBV6-2 or TRBV6-3 and TRBJ2-7; 8 nucleotides agree with TRBD2. CDR1 MNHEY and CDR2 SVGEGT come from the germline V gene. After removal of 4 bases from V and 2 bases from J, the junction contained 10 bases not matched to a gene. This CDR3 has 16 amino acids. In DNA, the CDR3 is TGTGCCAGCAGTTGCTCCGGGGTAGCGGGGACCTACGAGCAGTACTTC. This sequence encodes CASSCSGVAGTYEQYF.

About this clonotype itself: At one end, the junction sequence differs from germline, possibly due to a read error. The chain links TRBV11-2 to TRBJ2-5; the D gene is possibly TRBD1 (5 bases). From germline, CDR1 is SGHAT and CDR2 FQNNGV. The length of the CDR3 is 14 residues. The CDR3 DNA reads as TGTGCCAGCAGCTTATGGGCAGGACAAGAGGCCCAGTACTTC. Protein: CASSLWAGQEAQYF.

This clonotype was detected many times. The chain couples TRBV6-5 to TRBJ2-3; unclear D gene. This CDR3 is 14 amino acids long. V lost 2 bases to trimming and J lost 1 base, with 7 bases between them. Germline V CDR1 and CDR2: MNHEY, SVGAGI. CDR3 amino acids: CASSYPTGTDTQYF. CDR3 nucleotide sequence: TGTGCCAGCAGTTACCCCACGGGCACAGATACGCAGTATTTT.

The chain couples TRBV4-1 to TRBJ2-3; D ambiguous. V was clipped by 3 bases and J by 0 bases, with 7 bases between them. The CDR3 loop spans 14 amino acids. Germline V gives CDR1 MGHRA, CDR2 YSYEKL. In DNA form, the CDR3 reads TGCGCCAGCAGCCACATTGGGAGCACAGATACGCAGTATTTT. This sequence encodes CASSHIGSTDTQYF.

Details on this clonotype: A read error may explain this, as a much larger clone is one base away. This chain joins TRBV9 and TRBJ2-5; either TRBD1 or TRBD2 may supply D (6 bases each). Germline-derived CDR1 and CDR2 are SGDLS and YYNGEE. The CDR3 runs to 18 residues. The DNA of the CDR3 is TGTGCCAGCAGCGTAGCCGGGATCCAAGTGGGGGGACAAGAGACCCAGCACTTC. Its protein product is CASSVAGIQVGGQETQHF.

This clonotype was seen at least ten times. The chain links TRBV4-1 to TRBJ2-3; D possibly corresponds to TRBD2 (6 bases). Per germline, CDR1 MGHRA and CDR2 YSYEKL. V was trimmed by 0 bases and J by 3 bases, leaving 19 bases between them. The CDR3 length is 18 residues. CDR3 sequence: CASSQESDFHGGTDTQYF. The CDR3 nucleotides are TGCGCCAGCAGCCAAGAATCCGATTTCCATGGAGGGACAGATACGCAGTATTTT.

CDR3 sequence (DNA): TGTGCCACCTATCCTCCGGGACTAGCGGACCTACAAGAGACCCAGTACTTC. Protein: CATYPPGLADLQETQYF. This chain joins TRBV5-8 and TRBJ2-5, with 11 nucleotides matching TRBD2. Per germline, CDR1 SGHTS and CDR2 YDEGEE. The trim removed 9 bases at V and 2 bases at J, leaving 15 bases unmatched. This CDR3 region has 17 residues.

This clonotype has a count of ten or more. CDR3 region: CASSEVGSYEQYF. CDR3 DNA sequence: TGTGCCAGCAGTGAAGTGGGCTCCTACGAGCAGTACTTC. The rearrangement links TRBV25-1 to TRBJ2-7; no clear D. V shed 2 bases and J shed 0 bases, with 5 bases lying between them. The CDR3 is made up of 13 amino acids. The V gene's germline CDR1 is MGHDK and CDR2 SYGVNS.

This clonotype was found many times. The genes are TRBV3-1 and TRBJ2-7, with 8 bases aligning to TRBD2. This CDR3 region has 16 residues. Germline values: CDR1 LGHDT, CDR2 YNNKEL (reference sequence). Trimming cost V 3 bases and J 5 bases; bases outside gene matches: 12. The CDR3 region has the DNA TGTGCCAGCAGCCACCTCACGAGCGGGAGACCCCACGAGCAGTACTTC. It yields the protein CASSHLTSGRPHEQYF.